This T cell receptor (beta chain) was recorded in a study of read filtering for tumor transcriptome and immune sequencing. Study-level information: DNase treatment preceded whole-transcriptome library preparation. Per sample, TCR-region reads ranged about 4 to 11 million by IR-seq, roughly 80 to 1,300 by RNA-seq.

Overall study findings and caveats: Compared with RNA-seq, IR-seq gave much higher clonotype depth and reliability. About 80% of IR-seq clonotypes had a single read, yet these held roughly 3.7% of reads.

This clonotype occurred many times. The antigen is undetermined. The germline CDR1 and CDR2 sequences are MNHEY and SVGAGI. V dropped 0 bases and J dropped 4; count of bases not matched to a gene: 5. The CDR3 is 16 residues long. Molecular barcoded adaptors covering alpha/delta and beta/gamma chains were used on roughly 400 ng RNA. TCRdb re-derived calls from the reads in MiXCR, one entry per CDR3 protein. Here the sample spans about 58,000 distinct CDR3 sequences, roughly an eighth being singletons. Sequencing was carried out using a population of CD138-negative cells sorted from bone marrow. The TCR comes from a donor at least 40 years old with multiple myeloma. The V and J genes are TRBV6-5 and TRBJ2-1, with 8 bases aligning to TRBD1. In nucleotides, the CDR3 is TGTGCCAGCAGTTACTCGGACAGGGCCGCATACAATGAGCAGTTCTTC. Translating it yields CASSYSDRAAYNEQFF.